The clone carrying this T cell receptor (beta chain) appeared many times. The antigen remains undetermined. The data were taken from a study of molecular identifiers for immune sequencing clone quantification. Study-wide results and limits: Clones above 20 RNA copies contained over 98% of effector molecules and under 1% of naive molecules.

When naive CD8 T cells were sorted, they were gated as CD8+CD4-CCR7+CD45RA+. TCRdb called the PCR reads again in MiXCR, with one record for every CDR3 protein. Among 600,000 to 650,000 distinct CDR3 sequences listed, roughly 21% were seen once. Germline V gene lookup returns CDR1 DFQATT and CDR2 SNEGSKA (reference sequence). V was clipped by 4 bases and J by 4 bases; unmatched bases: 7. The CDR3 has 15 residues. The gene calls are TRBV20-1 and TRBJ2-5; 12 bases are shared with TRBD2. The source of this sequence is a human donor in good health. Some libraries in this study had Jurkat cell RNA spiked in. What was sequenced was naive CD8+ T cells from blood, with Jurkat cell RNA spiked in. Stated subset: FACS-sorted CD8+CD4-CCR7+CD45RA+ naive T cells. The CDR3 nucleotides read TGCAGTGCTATCCTAGCGGGAGGGACTGGAGAGACCCAGTACTTC. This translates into CSAILAGGTGETQYF.